The rows below give T cell receptor beta chains drawn from one sample of a study of blood T cell repertoires in COVID-19. Data came from immunoSEQ multiplex PCR; TCRdb stores just in-frame clones and leaves some out. This table holds roughly 150,000 clones, around four fifths found once. Sequenced: peripheral blood. These receptors all stem from a woman older than 75 with active or convalescent COVID-19. The CDR3 runs from the conserved cysteine through the conserved F or W. Fields, in order: V gene, clone size, D gene, J gene, CDR3 protein, CDR3 DNA. D genes are given only for firm matches. Rows may omit the clone size; those that give it use once, few, many or a size class.

TRBV29-1,-,-,TRBJ2-7,CSAGRSYEQYF,TGCAGCGCGGGGAGGAGCTACGAGCAGTACTTC
TRBV4-3,-,TRBD2,TRBJ2-5,CASSQGLAGGQETQYF,TGCGCCAGCAGCCAAGGACTAGCGGGGGGGCAAGAGACCCAGTACTTC
TRBV7-3,-,-,TRBJ2-2,CASSLGLPDTGELFF,TGTGCCAGCAGCCTGGGACTTCCCGACACCGGGGAGCTGTTTTTT
TRBV7-2,-,TRBD1,TRBJ1-5,CASSLARGPSNQPQHF,TGTGCCAGCAGCTTAGCGAGGGGGCCCAGCAATCAGCCCCAGCATTTT
TRBV20-1,-,-,TRBJ1-2,CSAPGNGYTF,TGCAGTGCCCCGGGGAATGGCTACACCTTC
TRBV4-1,-,-,TRBJ1-2,CASSHPPGAIQGYTF,TGCGCCAGCAGCCATCCACCGGGAGCTATACAAGGCTACACCTTC
TRBV6-5,-,TRBD1,TRBJ1-4,CASRTGDEKLFF,TGTGCCAGTAGGACAGGGGATGAAAAACTGTTTTTT
TRBV2,-,-,TRBJ2-5,CASSYLVGEETQYF,TGTGCCAGCAGCTACCTAGTCGGGGAAGAGACCCAGTACTTC
TRBV5-1,-,-,TRBJ2-7,CASSLGVNYEQYF,TGCGCCAGCAGCTTGGGTGTTAACTACGAGCAGTACTTC
TRBV7-9,-,-,TRBJ2-1,CASSLESGYNEQFF,TGTGCCAGCAGCTTAGAGAGCGGCTACAATGAGCAGTTCTTC
TRBV9,-,TRBD1,TRBJ1-3,CASSLGQYGNTIYF,TGTGCCAGCAGCCTGGGACAGTATGGAAACACCATATATTTT
TRBV10-3,once,-,TRBJ2-7,CAISSGGAYEQYF,TGTGCCATCAGCTCCGGTGGAGCCTACGAGCAGTACTTC
TRBV9,-,-,TRBJ1-6,CASSVPDYNSPLHF,TGTGCCAGCAGCGTCCCAGACTATAATTCACCCCTCCACTTT
TRBV9,-,-,TRBJ1-4,CASSVVGGTNEKLFF,TGTGCCAGCAGCGTAGTTGGGGGGACGAATGAAAAACTGTTTTTT
TRBV2,-,-,TRBJ1-5,CASSEQAISNQPQHF,TGTGCCAGCAGTGAACAGGCGATAAGCAATCAGCCCCAGCATTTT
TRBV5-3,-,TRBD1,TRBJ1-4,CARSRRQGGPGEKLFF,TGTGCCAGAAGCAGGCGCCAAGGGGGCCCCGGGGAAAAACTGTTTTTT
TRBV4-1,-,-,TRBJ2-3,CASSPYYPSRRSIGTDTQYF,TGCGCCAGCAGCCCATACTATCCGTCTCGACGGTCGATTGGCACAGATACGCAGTATTTT
TRBV27,-,TRBD1,TRBJ1-2,CASSFQDRGRVGYTF,TGTGCCAGCAGTTTCCAGGACAGGGGGCGTGTTGGCTACACCTTC